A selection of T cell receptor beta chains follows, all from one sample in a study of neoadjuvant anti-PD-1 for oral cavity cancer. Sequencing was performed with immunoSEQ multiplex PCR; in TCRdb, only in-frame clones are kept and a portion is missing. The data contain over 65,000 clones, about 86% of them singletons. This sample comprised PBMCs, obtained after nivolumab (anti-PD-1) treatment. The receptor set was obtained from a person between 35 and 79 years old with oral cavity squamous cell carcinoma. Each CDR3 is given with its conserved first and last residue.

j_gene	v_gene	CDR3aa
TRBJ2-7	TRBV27	CASSFFPGQGDYEQYF
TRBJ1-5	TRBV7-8	CASSLARPILNQPQHF
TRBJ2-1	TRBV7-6	CASSPRTEGEQFF
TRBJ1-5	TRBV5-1	CASSLEGGAWEPQHF
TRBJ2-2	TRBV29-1	CSGRTSGTQGELFF
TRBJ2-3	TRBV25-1	CASTTSGASTDTQYF
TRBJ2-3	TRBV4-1	CASSQETHAAYEQYF
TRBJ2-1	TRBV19	CASSDSGRYNEQFF
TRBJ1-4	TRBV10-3	CAISEVAGNEKLFF
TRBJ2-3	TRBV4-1	CASRDFKGTDTQYF
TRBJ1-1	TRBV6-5	CASYPYMNTEAFF
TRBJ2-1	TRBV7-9	CASSHGTGIHYNEQFF
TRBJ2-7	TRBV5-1	CASSLALDSEQYF
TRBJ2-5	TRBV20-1	CSAYRVETQYF
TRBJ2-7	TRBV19	CASSASPGLAGERTYEQYF
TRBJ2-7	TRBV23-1	CASTVEDRAYEQYF
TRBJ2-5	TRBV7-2	CASSPGNQETQYF
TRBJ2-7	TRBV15	CATSRDLSQPYEQYF
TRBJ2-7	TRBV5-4	CASSPPTSGAYEQYF
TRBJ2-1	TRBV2	CASGSSGYEQFF
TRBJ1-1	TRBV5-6	CASSLVTGTEAFF
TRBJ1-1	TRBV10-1	CASSRTGTEAFF